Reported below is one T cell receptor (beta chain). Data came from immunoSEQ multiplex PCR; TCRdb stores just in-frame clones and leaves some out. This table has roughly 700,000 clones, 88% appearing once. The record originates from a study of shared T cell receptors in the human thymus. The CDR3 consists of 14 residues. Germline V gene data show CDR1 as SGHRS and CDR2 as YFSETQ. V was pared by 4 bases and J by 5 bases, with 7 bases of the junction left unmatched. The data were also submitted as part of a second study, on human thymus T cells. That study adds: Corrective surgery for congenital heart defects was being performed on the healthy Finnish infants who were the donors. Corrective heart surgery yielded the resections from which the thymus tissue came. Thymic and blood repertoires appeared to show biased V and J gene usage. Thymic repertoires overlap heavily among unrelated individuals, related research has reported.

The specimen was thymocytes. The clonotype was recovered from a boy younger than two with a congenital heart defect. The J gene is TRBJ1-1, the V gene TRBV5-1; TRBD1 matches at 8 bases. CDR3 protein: CASSRAGGETEAFF. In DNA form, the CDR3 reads TGCGCCAGCAGCCGGGCAGGGGGCGAAACTGAAGCTTTCTTT.